Following are 21 T cell receptor beta chains from one sample sequenced in a study of beta chain features in type 1 diabetes. Whole-study results and caveats: All four CD4+ subsets of Type 1 diabetes patients contained TCRB CDR3s that were moderately but significantly shorter.

The sequenced template was cDNA made from the entire isolated RNA. The table came from immunoSEQ multiplex PCR; TCRdb's copy has only in-frame clones and leaves some out. This table has roughly 280,000 clones, around 24% appearing once. The antigens of these receptors remain unknown. The specimen sequenced was naive CD4+ T cells from blood. These receptors were obtained from a woman aged 25 to 39 with type 1 diabetes.

The rearrangement joins TRBV4-1 to TRBJ2-7; weak D call: TRBD2 (7 bases). Germline loops: CDR1 MGHRA, CDR2 YSYEKL. The V and J ends lost 4 bases and 0 bases respectively, with 19 bases between them. CDR3 size: 17 residues. This chain's CDR3 is CASSRSPLADSSYEQYF. Here the CDR3 DNA reads TGCGCCAGCAGCCGCTCACCCCTAGCGGACAGCTCCTACGAGCAGTACTTC.

In the case of this clone: This CDR3 is also generated by other DNA sequences in the sample. The chain combines TRBV30 with TRBJ1-2; D unclear. Germline loops: CDR1 GTSNPN, CDR2 SVGIG (reference sequence). Between the trimmed V and J ends, which lost 2 bases and 8 bases, there was a span of 9 bases. The CDR3 is 11 amino acids. The CDR3 bases are TGTGCCTGGAGTCCCTCCGGGGGCTACACCTTC. Translated: CAWSPSGGYTF.

The V call is TRBV5-1, the J call TRBJ2-7; TRBD2 might be the D (6 bases). The CDR3 loop spans 14 amino acids. The V and J ends lost 4 bases and 6 bases respectively, with 17 bases between them. Germline loops: CDR1 SGHRS, CDR2 YFSETQ. CDR3 nucleotides: TGCGCCAGCAGCAACCGGGGCACGGAGGGCGAGCAGTACTTC. This encodes CASSNRGTEGEQYF. The whole variable domain, filled in from reference TRBV5-1 and TRBJ2-7, reads KAGVTQTPRYLIKTRGQQVTLSCSPISGHRSVSWYQQTPGQGLQFLFEYFSETQRNKGNFPGRFSGRQFSNSRSEMNVSTLELGDSALYLCASSNRGTEGEQYFGPGTRLTVT.

V is TRBV5-4 and J is TRBJ2-1; TRBD2 aligns across 10 bases. Germline V gene data show CDR1 as SGHNT and CDR2 as YYREEE (reference sequence). Trimming removed 5 bases from V and 8 bases from J; junction bases left unmatched: 10. This CDR3 region has 15 residues. CDR3 DNA: TGTGCCAGCAGTACCAGCGGGAGGGCCCTGGATGAGCAGTTCTTC. Its translation: CASSTSGRALDEQFF.

The chain is built from TRBV7-3 and TRBJ2-5, with D tentatively TRBD1 (7 bases). CDR3 length: 15 residues. Per the germline V gene, CDR1 is SGHTA and CDR2 is FQGTGA. V dropped 6 bases and J dropped 1 base, with 15 bases sitting between them. The CDR3 DNA sequence: TGTGCCAGCAGTCCCTGGCGGGACAGCCAAGAGACCCAGTACTTC. It yields the protein CASSPWRDSQETQYF.

J is TRBJ2-1 and V is TRBV7-3; D might be TRBD2 (5 bases). V was clipped by 4 bases and J by 3 bases, with 7 bases between them. The CDR3 runs 13 residues. Germline V gives CDR1 SGHTA, CDR2 FQGTGA. CDR3: CASSSGDYNEQFF. The CDR3 region has the DNA TGTGCCAGCAGCTCCGGGGACTACAATGAGCAGTTCTTC.

This clone was counted between two and nine times. The CDR3 is CASSVGGGRGGEQFF. As DNA, the CDR3 is TGTGCCAGCAGCGTAGGAGGCGGGAGGGGAGGTGAGCAGTTCTTC. The rearrangement uses TRBV9 and TRBJ2-1, with 9 bases aligning to TRBD2. Germline V gives CDR1 SGDLS, CDR2 YYNGEE. The CDR3 covers 15 residues. V dropped 0 bases and J dropped 9; count of bases not matched to a gene: 7.

Only one count was recorded for this clone. This chain uses TRBV7-2 with TRBJ2-1; possible D gene TRBD2, 5 bases. Trimming shortened V by 4 bases and J by 10 bases, and 11 bases separated the two germline ends. Germline lookup yields CDR1 SGHTA and CDR2 FQGNSA. There are 12 residues in the CDR3. The CDR3: CASSSASREQFF. The CDR3 nucleotides read TGTGCCAGCAGCTCCGCTAGCCGGGAGCAGTTCTTC.

The J gene is TRBJ1-2, the V gene TRBV7-9; D is unclear. The germline gives CDR1 SEHNR, CDR2 FQNEAQ (reference sequence). This CDR3 spans 10 amino acids. V lost 5 bases, J lost 8 bases, and 6 bases lay in between. Written as DNA, the CDR3 is TGTGCCAGCAGCCTACAGGGCTACACCTTC. Translating it yields CASSLQGYTF.

The chain joins TRBV7-6 to TRBJ1-5, with a possible D match to TRBD1 (6 bases). The V end lost 3 bases, the J end lost 2 bases, and 14 bases lay between the germline ends. The germline V gene encodes CDR1 SGHVS and CDR2 FNYEAQ. The CDR3 loop spans 16 amino acids. The DNA for the CDR3 is TGTGCCAGCAGCTTTAGACAGGCGGGAGGCAATCAGCCCCAGCATTTT. Translating it yields CASSFRQAGGNQPQHF.

The chain employs TRBV11-2 and TRBJ2-3, with D unclear. CDR1 and CDR2 from the germline V gene are SGHAT and FQNNGV. The V end was cut by 4 bases, the J end by 9 bases, with 14 bases between. The CDR3 spans 13 residues. CDR3: CASSSLTPITQYF. In DNA form, the CDR3 reads TGTGCCAGCAGCTCCCTCACGCCTATCACGCAGTATTTT.

The chain couples TRBV5-1 to TRBJ2-3; D unresolved. The germline V gene has CDR1 SGHRS and CDR2 YFSETQ. Trimming cost V 7 bases and J 0 bases, with 6 bases left between them. CDR3 length equals 12 residues. Written as DNA, the CDR3 is TGCGCCAGCGGTAGTAGCACAGATACGCAGTATTTT. This encodes CASGSSTDTQYF.

This clone was counted between two and nine times. This chain links TRBV29-1 with TRBJ2-2; 10 bases agree with TRBD1. The V gene's germline CDR1 is SQVTM and CDR2 ANQGSEA. The V segment lost 6 bases and the J segment 3 bases; nucleotides outside the gene matches: 10. The CDR3 runs to 16 residues. The CDR3 sequence is CSVVTLGQGDTGELFF. In DNA form, the CDR3 reads TGCAGCGTCGTGACTCTTGGACAGGGGGACACCGGGGAGCTGTTTTTT.

The rearrangement links TRBV6-5 to TRBJ2-5; D not resolved. Germline V gives CDR1 MNHEY, CDR2 SVGAGI. V dropped 2 bases and J dropped 2 bases, with 6 bases sitting between them. The CDR3 runs 13 residues. The CDR3 DNA reads as TGTGCCAGCAGTTACCAGGCACAAGAGACCCAGTACTTC. It translates to CASSYQAQETQYF.

There are a few counts of this clone. V and J are TRBV5-1 and TRBJ2-1, with 13 bases matching TRBD2. Losses at the gene ends were 4 bases for V and 6 bases for J; bases not matched to a gene: 7. The germline CDR1 and CDR2 sequences are SGHRS and YFSETQ. This CDR3 has 16 residues. The CDR3 DNA reads TGCGCCAGCAGCCCGGGATGGACTAGCGGGGGCAATGAGCAGTTCTTC. This translates into CASSPGWTSGGNEQFF. Based on the CDR3 plus reference TRBV5-1 and TRBJ2-1, the full variable domain is KAGVTQTPRYLIKTRGQQVTLSCSPISGHRSVSWYQQTPGQGLQFLFEYFSETQRNKGNFPGRFSGRQFSNSRSEMNVSTLELGDSALYLCASSPGWTSGGNEQFFGPGTRLTVL.

The chain employs TRBV18 and TRBJ2-5; 7 bases agree with TRBD2. The CDR3 extends over 15 amino acids. Germline loops: CDR1 KGHSH, CDR2 LQKENI. V trimming: 4 bases; J trimming: 4 bases; junction bases outside the gene matches: 9. The CDR3 sequence: CASSQTSAGRETQYF. DNA for the CDR3: TGTGCCAGCTCACAAACTTCAGCGGGACGAGAGACCCAGTACTTC. The full variable domain, completed using reference TRBV18 and TRBJ2-5, is NAGVMQNPRHLVRRRGQEARLRCSPMKGHSHVYWYRQLPEEGLKFMVYLQKENIIDESGMPKERFSAEFPKEGPSILRIQQVVRGDSAAYFCASSQTSAGRETQYFGPGTRLLVL.

The V and J genes are TRBV7-2 and TRBJ2-3; 7 nucleotides agree with TRBD2. The V gene end was trimmed by 5 bases and the J gene end by 1 base; junction bases not matched to a gene: 6. CDR1 and CDR2 from the germline V gene are SGHTA and FQGNSA. This CDR3 is 15 amino acids long. The CDR3 loop reads CASSQGGGGTDTQYF. The CDR3 DNA reads TGTGCCAGCAGCCAGGGTGGGGGGGGCACAGATACGCAGTATTTT.

This clone has only a few counts. Other DNA variants within this sample encode the same CDR3. The rearrangement links TRBV25-1 to TRBJ2-5, with 10 nucleotides matching TRBD2. J gave up 5 bases and V 8 bases, and 5 bases lay outside the gene matches. CDR3 length equals 13 residues. CDR1 is MGHDK, CDR2 SYGVNS, per germline. CDR3 amino acids: CASGLAGVETQYF. The CDR3 DNA sequence: TGTGCCAGCGGGCTAGCGGGAGTCGAGACCCAGTACTTC.

This clone has only a few counts. The rearrangement joins TRBV30 to TRBJ2-1, with 9 nucleotides matching TRBD2. Germline assignment: CDR1 GTSNPN and CDR2 SVGIG (reference sequence). This CDR3 has 15 amino acids. V lost 6 bases and J lost 5; bases outside the gene matches: 11. The CDR3 sequence: CACDPGSGRNNEQFF. The CDR3 nucleotides are TGTGCCTGTGATCCCGGTAGCGGGAGAAACAATGAGCAGTTCTTC.

The chain has TRBV29-1 and TRBJ2-7; 9 nucleotides align to TRBD2. This CDR3 spans 13 amino acids. Germline lookup yields CDR1 SQVTM and CDR2 ANQGSEA. V lost 4 bases to trimming and J lost 7 bases; unmatched junction nucleotides: 8. CDR3: CSVAVAGDGEQYF. The CDR3 DNA follows: TGCAGCGTTGCAGTAGCGGGAGATGGTGAGCAGTACTTC.

The chain's CDR3 is CASSPGLDSDEQFF. CDR3 in DNA: TGTGCCAGCTCACCCGGACTCGATTCGGATGAGCAGTTCTTC. This chain joins TRBV18 and TRBJ2-1, with D possibly matching TRBD2 (5 bases). CDR1 is KGHSH and CDR2 is LQKENI in the germline V gene. V was trimmed by 3 bases and J by 8 bases, leaving 14 bases between them. There are 14 residues in the CDR3.